This TCR beta chain derives from a study of blood T cell repertoires in COVID-19. Study-wide context: Material from acute and convalescent COVID-19 was sourced from the United States, Italy and Spain. PBMCs, B-cell-depleted T cells, or T cells were the source of the cDNA or gDNA that made up the material.

V shed 8 bases, J shed 4 bases, and the junction held 3 bases outside the gene matches. The CDR3 is made up of 15 amino acids. Germline CDR1 LNHDA, CDR2 SQIVND (reference sequence). In the original processing: Amplification with reference gene primers provided the estimates of nucleated cell counts. Libraries were prepared by immunoSEQ multiplex PCR; TCRdb keeps only in-frame clonotypes and omits some of them. V, J and clone size were drawn from that table, and D and trimming were deduced from the DNA. The sample holds a few hundred thousand clones, more than 85% seen once. The source material was peripheral blood. The receptor was derived from a man aged 35 to 55 with active or convalescent COVID-19. The chain links TRBV19 to TRBJ2-1, with 15 bases matching TRBD2. In DNA, the CDR3 is TGTGCCAGTCGGACTAGCGGGAGGGGGTACAATGAGCAGTTCTTC. Protein sequence: CASRTSGRGYNEQFF.